The present entry profiles one T cell receptor (beta chain) with its context. These data originate in a study of blood T cells in healthy people across ages. This CDR3 contains 16 residues. The germline CDR1 and CDR2 sequences are DFQATT and SNEGSKA (reference sequence). J lost 2 bases, V lost 5 bases, and 11 bases had no gene match. PCR was performed a second time for roughly 7 to 11 cycles using a sample-barcoded 5' primer and a J-beta primer mix. TCRdb analysed the 5' RACE reads with MiXCR anew, one entry per CDR3 protein. This table holds hundreds of thousands of distinct CDR3 sequences, under 30% found once.

This receptor was identified in a woman aged 80 or over in good health. What was sequenced was blood. The V and J genes are TRBV20-1 and TRBJ2-3, with 9 bases fitting TRBD2. CDR3 sequence (DNA): TGCAGTGCTGGGGGGGATCTAGCGGGACTCACAGATACGCAGTATTTT. It encodes CSAGGDLAGLTDTQYF.